This passage covers 23 T cell receptor beta chains from one sample sequenced in a study of TIL therapy for anti-PD-1-resistant metastatic lung cancer. This sample's time point: pre-treatment sample, taken before nivolumab and TIL therapy. The immunoSEQ assay was v3. This table comes from immunoSEQ multiplex PCR, and its TCRdb copy is limited to in-frame clones, with some not included. The data show roughly 57,000 clones, about 81% seen once. This material consisted of blood, taken at baseline. These receptor sequences come from a person aged 25-80 years with non-small cell lung cancer.

The chain employs TRBV7-2 and TRBJ2-1; the D is unclear. The ends were cut back, 1 base at V and 9 bases at J, with 19 bases in the middle. Germline V gene lookup returns CDR1 SGHTA and CDR2 FQGNSA. The CDR3 length is 16 residues. CDR3 residues: CASSLVPLTDWGEQFF. The CDR3 bases are TGTGCCAGCAGCTTAGTCCCACTTACCGACTGGGGTGAGCAGTTCTTC. Full variable domain (outside the CDR3, taken from reference TRBV7-2 and TRBJ2-1): GAGVSQSPSNKVTEKGKDVELRCDPISGHTALYWYRQSLGQGLEFLIYFQGNSAPDKSGLPSDRFSAERTGGSVSTLTIQRTQQEDSAVYLCASSLVPLTDWGEQFFGPGTRLTVL.

V gene TRBV28 combines with J gene TRBJ1-6; TRBD1 matches 7 bases. V lost 6 bases and J lost 11; bases outside the gene matches: 13. Germline V gene data show CDR1 as MDHEN and CDR2 as SYDVKM. The CDR3 loop spans 15 amino acids. The CDR3 here is CASSHLDRASPPLHF. The CDR3, as DNA: TGTGCCAGCAGCCATCTCGACAGGGCTAGTCCACCCCTCCACTTT.

This clone showed up just once. The J gene is TRBJ2-5, the V gene TRBV6-1; tentative D call: TRBD1 (5 bases). The CDR3 has 15 amino acids. CDR1 MNHNS and CDR2 SASEGT come from the germline V gene. V was trimmed by 3 bases and J by 5 bases, leaving 16 bases between them. Written as DNA, the CDR3 is TGTGCCAGCAGTGAGCAGCCACGAAAGGGGGAGACCCAGTACTTC. This gives the protein CASSEQPRKGETQYF.

V usage is TRBV10-3 and J usage is TRBJ2-7; the D gene is possibly TRBD1 (5 bases). Germline-derived CDR1 and CDR2 are ENHRY and SYGVKD. The CDR3 extends over 15 amino acids. Between the trimmed V and J ends, which lost 5 bases and 3 bases, there was a span of 17 bases. Here the CDR3 reads CAISRGSGLGYEQYF. For the CDR3, the DNA is TGTGCCATCAGTAGGGGTTCCGGGTTGGGCTACGAGCAGTACTTC.

This clone was picked up one time. V usage is TRBV27 and J usage is TRBJ1-6, with a possible D match to TRBD1 (6 bases). The CDR3 runs 16 residues. Per germline, CDR1 MNHEY and CDR2 SMNVEV (reference sequence). Trimming took 5 bases from V and 7 from J, leaving 18 bases between them. DNA of the CDR3: TGTGCCAGCAGTGAACGCTTACAGGGAAGAAATTCACCCCTCCACTTT. This sequence encodes CASSERLQGRNSPLHF.

This chain uses TRBV7-9 with TRBJ2-7; 7 bases fit TRBD2. V trimming: 5 bases; J trimming: 6 bases; junction bases outside the gene matches: 19. CDR1 is SEHNR and CDR2 is FQNEAQ in the germline V gene (reference sequence). CDR3 length equals 17 residues. In DNA, the CDR3 is TGTGCCAGCAGCCTTAGCGGGTCTACACCCTCTCCAGCCGAGCAGTACTTC. Its protein product is CASSLSGSTPSPAEQYF.

The chain employs TRBV11-2 and TRBJ2-5; D uncertain. V was pared by 3 bases and J by 2 bases, with 10 bases between. CDR3 size: 14 residues. Germline loops: CDR1 SGHAT, CDR2 FQNNGV. This CDR3 reads CASSFTGTQETQYF. The CDR3 DNA follows: TGTGCCAGCAGCTTTACCGGTACTCAAGAGACCCAGTACTTC. Full variable domain (outside the CDR3, taken from reference TRBV11-2 and TRBJ2-5): EAGVAQSPRYKIIEKRQSVAFWCNPISGHATLYWYQQILGQGPKLLIQFQNNGVVDDSQLPKDRFSAERLKGVDSTLKIQPAKLEDSAVYLCASSFTGTQETQYFGPGTRLLVL.

The chain uses TRBV19 and TRBJ2-1; possibly TRBD2 for D (7 bases). The CDR3 loop spans 17 amino acids. Germline assignment: CDR1 LNHDA and CDR2 SQIVND (reference sequence). The ends were cut back, 8 bases at V and 5 bases at J, with 25 bases in the middle. CDR3 bases: TGTGCCAGTCAAGGGTCGGCACGGGGGGCGCTGAACAATGAGCAGTTCTTC. This translates into CASQGSARGALNNEQFF.

V is TRBV6-4 and J is TRBJ1-2, with 8 nucleotides matching TRBD1. CDR3 length: 18 amino acids. CDR1 is MRHNA, CDR2 SNTAGT, per germline. CDR3 DNA sequence: TGTGGGAGTGAGTCCCCCATAGCTCCCAGGGGGCAAAACTATGGCTACACCTTC. Translated: CGSESPIAPRGQNYGYTF.

This clone was observed a few times. V is TRBV4-1 and J is TRBJ1-5; D might be TRBD1 (5 bases). This CDR3 region has 15 residues. V lost 6 bases and J lost 3, with 15 bases in between. Germline lookup yields CDR1 MGHRA and CDR2 YSYEKL. The CDR3 coding sequence is TGCGCCAGCAGTCGACAAACAGGTTACAATCAGCCCCAGCATTTT. As protein: CASSRQTGYNQPQHF.

The CDR3 bases are TGCAGCGTTCGGGGACAGGGGGCAACCGGGGAGCTGTTTTTT. Its translation is CSVRGQGATGELFF. This rearrangement joins TRBV29-1 to TRBJ2-2; 12 bases fit TRBD1. V shed 5 bases and J 5 bases; nucleotides not matched to a gene: 3. In germline, CDR1 is SQVTM, CDR2 ANQGSEA. This CDR3 spans 14 amino acids.

The chain is built from TRBV7-2 and TRBJ2-7; 10 bases agree with TRBD2. After removal of 2 bases from V and 5 bases from J, the junction contained 0 bases not matched to a gene. The CDR3 sequence is 13 residues long. Germline CDR1 is SGHTA and CDR2 is FQGNSA. This chain's CDR3 is CASSLLAGDEQYF. The CDR3 nucleotides read TGTGCCAGCAGCTTACTAGCGGGAGACGAGCAGTACTTC.

This chain connects TRBV14 to TRBJ2-7; the D is unclear. Trimming cost V 4 bases and J 2 bases, with 15 bases left between them. CDR3 length: 15 residues. Per germline, CDR1 SGHDN and CDR2 FVKESK. CDR3: CASSPWWAQTYEQYF. CDR3 in DNA: TGTGCCAGCAGCCCTTGGTGGGCTCAGACCTACGAGCAGTACTTC.

The genes are TRBV7-9 and TRBJ2-1; no clear D. This CDR3 contains 13 residues. Per the germline V gene, CDR1 is SEHNR and CDR2 is FQNEAQ (reference sequence). The germline V and J ends were trimmed by 3 bases and 8 bases, with 11 bases remaining between them. CDR3 residues: CASSFRSGYEQFF. The CDR3 DNA follows: TGTGCCAGCAGCTTTCGCTCAGGCTATGAGCAGTTCTTC. The full variable domain, its missing parts supplied by reference TRBV7-9 and TRBJ2-1, is DTGVSQNPRHKITKRGQNVTFRCDPISEHNRLYWYRQTLGQGPEFLTYFQNEAQLEKSRLLSDRFSAERPKGSFSTLEIQRTEQGDSAMYLCASSFRSGYEQFFGPGTRLTVL.

J is TRBJ1-1 and V is TRBV11-2; 10 nucleotides line up with TRBD1. CDR1 and CDR2 from the germline V gene are SGHAT and FQNNGV. This CDR3 is built from 15 residues. Unmatched junction bases numbered 2, after V lost 3 bases and J lost 1 base. This CDR3 reads CASSFGQGGNTEAFF. DNA for the CDR3: TGTGCCAGCAGCTTCGGACAGGGGGGGAACACTGAAGCTTTCTTT.

The chain has TRBV7-9 and TRBJ2-6, with D possibly being TRBD1 (6 bases). The V and J ends lost 7 bases and 2 bases respectively, with 9 bases between them. The CDR3 has 14 amino acids. Germline assignment: CDR1 SEHNR and CDR2 FQNEAQ (reference sequence). The CDR3 protein is CASIGGTGANVLTF. The DNA for the CDR3 is TGTGCCAGCATAGGGGGAACTGGGGCCAACGTCCTGACTTTC.

The gene calls are TRBV6-2 or TRBV6-3 and TRBJ2-7, with a weak D call TRBD2 (6 bases). Trimming removed 2 bases from V and 2 bases from J, with 13 bases in between. This CDR3 is 15 amino acids long. In germline, CDR1 is MNHEY, CDR2 SVGEGT. CDR3 loop: CASSYGGTAAYEQYF. The CDR3 DNA reads as TGTGCCAGCAGTTACGGGGGGACCGCAGCCTACGAGCAGTACTTC.

The chain joins TRBV5-6 to TRBJ2-1; D possibly uses TRBD1 or TRBD2 (6 bases each). The CDR3 sequence is 13 residues long. With 2 bases removed from V and 8 bases from J, the gap between germline ends came to 11 bases. Germline values: CDR1 SGHDT, CDR2 YYEEEE. In DNA, the CDR3 is TGTGCCAGCAGCTTCGGGGGCAGCCATGAGCAGTTCTTC. Its translation is CASSFGGSHEQFF.

The genes are TRBV7-3 and TRBJ1-1; the match to TRBD1 covers 8 bases. There are 15 residues in the CDR3. The junction had 6 bases not matched to a gene; V was cut back by 5 bases and J by 1 base. From germline, CDR1 is SGHTA and CDR2 FQGTGA. CDR3 region: CASSPQGQANTEAFF. Written as DNA, the CDR3 is TGTGCCAGCAGCCCCCAGGGACAGGCGAACACTGAAGCTTTCTTT.

The J gene is TRBJ2-7, the V gene TRBV27, with D possibly matching TRBD1 (6 bases). The CDR3 totals 15 residues. The V end lost 1 base, the J end lost 0 bases, and 10 bases lay between the germline ends. Germline assignment: CDR1 MNHEY and CDR2 SMNVEV (reference sequence). This chain's CDR3 is CASSLFQGPSYEQYF. The CDR3, as DNA: TGTGCCAGCAGTTTATTTCAGGGGCCCTCCTACGAGCAGTACTTC.

This clone has just one count. The CDR3 coding sequence is TGTGCCTGGAATGGACAGGGTGGTCAGCCCCAGCATTTT. As protein: CAWNGQGGQPQHF. The genes are TRBV30 and TRBJ1-5; 8 bases are shared with TRBD1. The CDR3 contains 13 residues. Losses at the gene ends were 4 bases for V and 6 bases for J; bases not matched to a gene: 5. Germline V gene lookup returns CDR1 GTSNPN and CDR2 SVGIG (reference sequence). Full variable domain (outside the CDR3, taken from reference TRBV30 and TRBJ1-5): SQTIHQWPATLVQPVGSPLSLECTVEGTSNPNLYWYRQAAGRGLQLLFYSVGIGQISSEVPQNLSASRPQDRQFILSSKKLLLSDSGFYLCAWNGQGGQPQHFGDGTRLSIL.

V gene TRBV27 combines with J gene TRBJ2-2; 12 bases map to TRBD1. Trimming cost V 2 bases and J 7 bases; bases outside gene matches: 5. The germline V gene encodes CDR1 MNHEY and CDR2 SMNVEV (reference sequence). This CDR3 region has 16 residues. The CDR3 region is CASSLGTGGADGELFF. Written as DNA, the CDR3 is TGTGCCAGCAGTTTAGGGACAGGGGGCGCAGACGGGGAGCTGTTTTTT.

The chain joins TRBV3-1 (or the pseudogene TRBV3-2) to TRBJ1-2, with D perhaps TRBD1 (5 bases). Trimming shortened V by 0 bases and J by 2 bases, and 13 bases separated the two germline ends. Germline V gene lookup returns CDR1 LGHDT and CDR2 YNNKEL (reference sequence). This CDR3 contains 16 residues. In DNA form, the CDR3 reads TGTGCCAGCAGCCAAGATAGCCGGGGCCTGAACTATGGCTACACCTTC. Translation gives CASSQDSRGLNYGYTF.